Reported below is one T cell receptor beta chain. The data derive from a study of T cell responses to AZD1222 COVID-19 vaccine. This CDR3 comprises 13 residues. Germline V gene lookup returns CDR1 MNHNY and CDR2 SVGAGI (reference sequence). Trimming pared 7 bases from V and 2 bases from J, leaving 11 bases between. The method was immunoSEQ multiplex PCR; TCRdb's version includes in-frame clones alone and lacks a portion of them. The sample consists of about 64,000 clones, about 90% of them appearing once. The TCR sequence derives from an adult who received the MenACWY meningococcal vaccine as a control. Specimen: peripheral blood, collected 28 days after the second dose of the MenACWY control vaccine. The V call is TRBV6-6, the J call TRBJ1-1; a possible D gene is TRBD1 (5 bases). The CDR3 protein is CASTFDSNTEAFF. The CDR3, as DNA: TGTGCCAGCACCTTCGACAGTAACACTGAAGCTTTCTTT.